This entry is about one T cell receptor (beta chain). Antigen: not known. This entry comes from a study of T cells expressing NK-cell markers. No DNA is given; TCRdb re-called the 5' RACE reads and lists each CDR3 protein once. The table gives about 190,000 distinct CDR3 sequences; the top ten clones make up 20% to 25% of it. This CDR3 has 15 amino acids. Findings and limits, study-wide: The leading position in the CD3+CD56-NKG2C+ fraction of several donors also went to these clonotypes. NKG2C+ dominant clonotype frequencies in more than 5 donors were roughly 1.0-7.5% of CD8+ T cells.

The gene calls are TRBV12-3 or TRBV12-4 and TRBJ2-7; the D gene TCRdb calls, TRBD2, cannot be checked with no DNA. The sequenced sample was blood T cells: a sorted CD56 or NKG2C T cell subset, CD4+ or CD8+ T cells, or bulk PBMC T cells (not recorded which). The origin of this receptor is a man aged 18 to 69 in good health. The CDR3 here is CASSFLAGGPDEQYF.